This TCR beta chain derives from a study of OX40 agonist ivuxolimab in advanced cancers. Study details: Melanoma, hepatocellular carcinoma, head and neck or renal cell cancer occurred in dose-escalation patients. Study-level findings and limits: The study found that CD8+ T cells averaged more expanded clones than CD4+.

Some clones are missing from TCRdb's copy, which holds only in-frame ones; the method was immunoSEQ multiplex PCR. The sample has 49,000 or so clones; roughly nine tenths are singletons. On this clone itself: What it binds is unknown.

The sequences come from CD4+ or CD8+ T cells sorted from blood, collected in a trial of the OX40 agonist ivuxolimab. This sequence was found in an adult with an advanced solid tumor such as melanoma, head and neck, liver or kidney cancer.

In DNA, the CDR3 is TGTGCCAGCAGCGTAGAACTAGCGGGGGGGCCGGGCACCGGGGAGCTGTTTTTT. Its protein is CASSVELAGGPGTGELFF. The V call is TRBV9, the J call TRBJ2-2, with 13 nucleotides matching TRBD2. Trimming removed 0 bases from V and 4 bases from J; junction bases left unmatched: 6. This CDR3 spans 18 amino acids. The germline gives CDR1 SGDLS, CDR2 YYNGEE. Drawing the rest from reference TRBV9 and TRBJ2-2, the complete variable domain is DSGVTQTPKHLITATGQRVTLRCSPRSGDLSVYWYQQSLDQGLQFLIQYYNGEERAKGNILERFSAQQFPDLHSELNLSSLELGDSALYFCASSVELAGGPGTGELFFGEGSRLTVL.